These 6 T cell receptor beta chains came from one sample sequenced in a study of blood T cells in healthy people across ages. The second PCR ran about 6 to 11 cycles with a sample-barcoded 5' primer and J-beta primers. TCRdb fed the 5' RACE reads into MiXCR, producing one record per CDR3 protein. There are 1,800,000 or so distinct CDR3 sequences in the sample; 35% to 50% occur only once, and 23% lies in the top ten. The source material was blood. Receptors were obtained from a human donor in good health.

Turning to this clonotype: A read error is possible here, since a much larger clone lies one base away. The genes are TRBV4-3 and TRBJ2-1; D might be TRBD2 (6 bases). CDR1 is LGHNA and CDR2 is YSLEER in the germline V gene. The CDR3 is made up of 16 amino acids. The V end was cut by 4 bases, the J end by 7 bases, with 20 bases between. CDR3 nucleotides: TGCGCCAGCAGCCTAGTATTGACCGTTCGGGGGAATGAGCAGTTCTTC. This encodes CASSLVLTVRGNEQFF.

In this sample, this clonotype turned up a few times. This chain connects TRBV20-1 to TRBJ2-1; 8 nucleotides align to TRBD2. Germline values: CDR1 DFQATT, CDR2 SNEGSKA (reference sequence). The CDR3 loop spans 15 amino acids. The trim removed 6 bases at V and 7 bases at J, leaving 14 bases unmatched. The CDR3 is CSAIMVAGIWNEQFF. The CDR3 bases are TGCAGTGCCATTATGGTAGCGGGGATTTGGAATGAGCAGTTCTTC.

This clonotype was seen at least ten times. The CDR3 spells CSVAATSGGYNEQFF. DNA for the CDR3: TGCAGCGTGGCCGCGACTAGCGGGGGATACAATGAGCAGTTCTTC. This chain joins TRBV29-1 and TRBJ2-1; 12 bases line up with TRBD2. The CDR3 consists of 15 residues. V shed 6 bases and J 4 bases; nucleotides not matched to a gene: 7. Per germline, CDR1 SQVTM and CDR2 ANQGSEA.

The chain carries TRBV5-4 and TRBJ2-3, with 8 bases lining up with TRBD2. V lost 4 bases and J lost 7; bases outside the gene matches: 11. The CDR3 spans 15 residues. Looked up from germline, CDR1 is SGHNT and CDR2 is YYREEE (reference sequence). The CDR3 loop reads CASSTTSEGYNTQYF. The CDR3, as DNA: TGTGCCAGCAGCACGACTAGCGAGGGGTACAATACGCAGTATTTT.

This rearrangement joins TRBV27 to TRBJ2-7, with 10 nucleotides matching TRBD2. The germline V gene encodes CDR1 MNHEY and CDR2 SMNVEV (reference sequence). Trimming removed 2 bases from V and 3 bases from J; junction bases left unmatched: 4. The CDR3 sequence is 15 residues long. In DNA, the CDR3 is TGTGCCAGCAGTTTAACTAGCGGGGAGCTCTACGAGCAGTACTTC. As protein: CASSLTSGELYEQYF.

This clonotype was observed a few times. Here the CDR3 DNA reads TGCGCCAGCAGCCAAGAAGGTAGCAGGTCACCTCAAGAGACCCAGTACTTC. This sequence encodes CASSQEGSRSPQETQYF. V gene TRBV4-1 combines with J gene TRBJ2-5; D ambiguous. The V end was cut by 0 bases, the J end by 2 bases, with 16 bases between. There are 17 residues in the CDR3. The V gene's germline CDR1 is MGHRA and CDR2 YSYEKL.